The 32 T cell receptor beta chains listed next were all sequenced from one sample in a study of blood T cell repertoires in COVID-19. The assay was immunoSEQ multiplex PCR, and TCRdb's table has in-frame clones only and misses some. The sample has some 300,000 clones, over 80% seen once. Sequencing used peripheral blood. Receptors originate from a woman aged 50 to 60 with COVID-19, enrolled during active disease.

The J gene is TRBJ2-4, the V gene TRBV28, with 7 bases that match TRBD1. V dropped 6 bases and J dropped 8; count of bases not matched to a gene: 13. This CDR3 comprises 15 residues. CDR1 is MDHEN and CDR2 is SYDVKM in the germline V gene. The CDR3: CASSSDRDQADIQYF. Written as DNA, the CDR3 is TGTGCCAGCAGCTCTGACAGGGATCAGGCTGACATTCAGTACTTC.

The chain carries TRBV7-8 and TRBJ1-4; 7 nucleotides align to TRBD1. The V gene end was trimmed by 3 bases and the J gene end by 4 bases; junction bases not matched to a gene: 5. Germline V gene sequence: CDR1 SGHVS, CDR2 FQNEAQ. This CDR3 region has 15 residues. CDR3 sequence reads: CASSFPGTVNEKLFF. In nucleotides, the CDR3 is TGTGCCAGCAGCTTTCCCGGGACAGTTAATGAAAAACTGTTTTTT.

This chain connects TRBV15 to TRBJ2-5; D gene unclear. V lost 3 bases and J 5 bases, leaving 19 bases between the germline ends. CDR1 and CDR2 (germline): LNHNV, YYDKDF (reference sequence). The CDR3 runs to 16 residues. This CDR3 reads CATSSKLLLKWETQYF. As DNA, the CDR3 is TGTGCCACCAGCAGTAAGTTGTTACTCAAGTGGGAGACCCAGTACTTC. Full variable domain (missing parts from reference TRBV15 and TRBJ2-5): DAMVIQNPRYQVTQFGKPVTLSCSQTLNHNVMYWYQQKSSQAPKLLFHYYDKDFNNEADTPDNFQSRRPNTSFCFLDIRSPGLGDTAMYLCATSSKLLLKWETQYFGPGTRLLVL.

The chain couples TRBV7-3 to TRBJ1-1; no definite D call. V gave up 1 base and J gave up 1 base, with 4 bases separating them. Germline CDR1 SGHTA, CDR2 FQGTGA. The CDR3 runs to 13 residues. The CDR3: CASSLNRNTEAFF. CDR3 coding DNA: TGTGCCAGCAGCTTAAACAGGAACACTGAAGCTTTCTTT.

This chain joins TRBV7-2 and TRBJ2-3, with D tentatively TRBD1 (6 bases). Germline lookup yields CDR1 SGHTA and CDR2 FQGNSA. V dropped 10 bases and J dropped 2 bases, with 16 bases sitting between them. This CDR3 has 14 amino acids. The CDR3 protein is CAILPRTDTDTQYF. The CDR3 coding sequence is TGTGCCATCCTACCCAGGACAGACACAGATACGCAGTATTTT. Looking up the rest from reference TRBV7-2 and TRBJ2-3 gives the full variable domain: GAGVSQSPSNKVTEKGKDVELRCDPISGHTALYWYRQSLGQGLEFLIYFQGNSAPDKSGLPSDRFSAERTGGSVSTLTIQRTQQEDSAVYLCAILPRTDTDTQYFGPGTRLTVL.

The table lists this clone with a few counts. The J gene is TRBJ1-5, the V gene TRBV11-2; D unclear. Trimming pared 0 bases from V and 6 bases from J, leaving 6 bases between. Germline CDR1 is SGHAT and CDR2 is FQNNGV. This CDR3 region has 13 residues. CDR3: CASSLEGTQPQHF. The CDR3 nucleotides read TGTGCCAGCAGCTTAGAGGGCACTCAGCCCCAGCATTTT. Looking up the rest from reference TRBV11-2 and TRBJ1-5 gives the full variable domain: EAGVAQSPRYKIIEKRQSVAFWCNPISGHATLYWYQQILGQGPKLLIQFQNNGVVDDSQLPKDRFSAERLKGVDSTLKIQPAKLEDSAVYLCASSLEGTQPQHFGDGTRLSIL.

J is TRBJ2-2 and V is TRBV5-4, with a weak D call TRBD1 (6 bases). The CDR3 is 14 residues long. V lost 4 bases and J 1 base, leaving 8 bases between the germline ends. The germline V gene encodes CDR1 SGHNT and CDR2 YYREEE (reference sequence). The CDR3 DNA follows: TGTGCCAGCAGCCTGACAGGGAACACCGGGGAGCTGTTTTTT. Its translation: CASSLTGNTGELFF.

This chain joins TRBV9 and TRBJ2-7; perhaps TRBD2 as D (6 bases). CDR1 and CDR2 (germline): SGDLS, YYNGEE. This CDR3 is 16 amino acids long. V was shortened by 2 bases and J by 0 bases, with 15 bases between the two germline ends. This CDR3 reads CASSVDYTSLSYEQYF. CDR3 nucleotide sequence: TGTGCCAGCAGCGTGGACTACACCAGCCTCTCCTACGAGCAGTACTTC.

The chain employs TRBV30 and TRBJ1-5; 9 nucleotides line up with TRBD1. This CDR3 comprises 12 residues. The V gene end was trimmed by 5 bases and the J gene end by 4 bases; junction bases not matched to a gene: 0. From germline, CDR1 is GTSNPN and CDR2 SVGIG (reference sequence). CDR3 bases: TGTGCCTGGGACAGGGGGAATCAGCCCCAGCATTTT. Its protein product is CAWDRGNQPQHF.

The V gene is TRBV12-3 or TRBV12-4, the J gene TRBJ1-5; D is ambiguous. This CDR3 has 12 residues. Trimming pared 6 bases from V and 6 bases from J, leaving 9 bases between. This CDR3 is CASREEAQPQHF. CDR3 nucleotide sequence: TGTGCCAGCAGGGAGGAAGCTCAGCCCCAGCATTTT.

The rearrangement links TRBV7-3 to TRBJ2-1; TRBD2 matches at 8 bases. The junction had 12 bases not matched to a gene; V was cut back by 6 bases and J by 2 bases. CDR1 is SGHTA and CDR2 is FQGTGA in the germline V gene. The CDR3 is 17 residues long. The DNA for the CDR3 is TGTGCCAGCAGGTTTACCTATGGTAGCGGGGCCTACAATGAGCAGTTCTTC. Residues: CASRFTYGSGAYNEQFF.

This chain connects TRBV9 to TRBJ1-3, with D perhaps matching TRBD1 (5 bases). Trimming pared 2 bases from V and 1 base from J, leaving 10 bases between. CDR3 length: 15 residues. CDR1 is SGDLS and CDR2 is YYNGEE in the germline V gene. The CDR3 protein is CASSVGGTSGNTIYF. The CDR3 DNA is TGTGCCAGCAGCGTGGGGGGGACTTCTGGAAACACCATATATTTT.

CDR3 region: CASSQDLNSGNGYTF. CDR3 DNA sequence: TGTGCCAGCAGCCAAGATCTGAACAGCGGGAATGGCTACACCTTC. The chain links TRBV4-2 to TRBJ1-2; D not resolved. Trimming took off 0 bases at V and 6 bases at J, with 14 bases between the two ends. Germline V gives CDR1 LGHNA, CDR2 YNFKEQ. There are 15 residues in the CDR3.

The gene calls are TRBV4-1 and TRBJ2-3, with TRBD2 matching over 13 bases. The CDR3 loop spans 19 amino acids. Germline trimming cut 0 bases from V and 0 bases from J; bases unmatched to any gene: 6. In germline, CDR1 is MGHRA, CDR2 YSYEKL. The CDR3 DNA reads TGCGCCAGCAGCCAAGAGGGGACTAGCGGGACCACTAGCACAGATACGCAGTATTTT. This codes for CASSQEGTSGTTSTDTQYF.

The chain joins TRBV25-1 to TRBJ1-2; 9 positions match TRBD1. J gave up 5 bases and V 6 bases, and 10 bases lay outside the gene matches. The CDR3 length is 15 residues. Germline V lookup: CDR1 MGHDK, CDR2 SYGVNS. The DNA for the CDR3 is TGTGCCAGCAGACTCTACAGGGGGCCCAATTATGGCTACACCTTC. It yields the protein CASRLYRGPNYGYTF.

The chain carries TRBV7-9 and TRBJ1-2; no clear D. In germline, CDR1 is SEHNR, CDR2 FQNEAQ (reference sequence). V was pared by 5 bases and J by 10 bases, with 17 bases between. CDR3 length equals 13 residues. The CDR3 nucleotides are TGTGCCAGCAGCCCAGACGGTCCCCGGGTCTACACCTTC. The encoded protein is CASSPDGPRVYTF.

The chain has TRBV7-2 and TRBJ2-7; 10 bases map to TRBD2. The germline gives CDR1 SGHTA, CDR2 FQGNSA. The CDR3 is 19 amino acids. The junction had 21 bases not matched to a gene; V was cut back by 0 bases and J by 10 bases. The DNA for the CDR3 is TGTGCCAGCAGCTTAGCGGTCAGGACTAGCGGTGCTAATCCCTTTTATCAGTACTTC. Protein sequence: CASSLAVRTSGANPFYQYF.

This clone was recorded only once. The chain recombines TRBV7-6 with TRBJ2-2, with 8 bases identical to TRBD2. The CDR3 has 15 residues. Germline CDR1 and CDR2: SGHVS and FNYEAQ. Trimming took 1 base from V and 5 from J; bases not matched to a gene: 3. The CDR3: CASSLGLASTGELFF. DNA of the CDR3: TGTGCCAGCAGCTTAGGACTAGCGAGTACCGGGGAGCTGTTTTTT.

The rearrangement links TRBV13 to TRBJ2-7, with 14 bases that match TRBD2. Germline-derived CDR1 and CDR2 are PRHDT and FYEKMQ (reference sequence). The CDR3 loop spans 16 amino acids. J lost 7 bases, V lost 4 bases, and 9 bases had no gene match. CDR3 nucleotide sequence: TGTGCCAGCAGCTCCCGCATAGGGACTAGCGGGAGAGAGCAGTACTTC. This sequence encodes CASSSRIGTSGREQYF. Together with reference TRBV13 and TRBJ2-7, the CDR3 gives the full variable domain: AAGVIQSPRHLIKEKRETATLKCYPIPRHDTVYWYQQGPGQDPQFLISFYEKMQSDKGSIPDRFSAQQFSDYHSELNMSSLELGDSALYFCASSSRIGTSGREQYFGPGTRLTVT.

CDR3 nucleotides: TGCGCCAGCAGCTCCGGACTAGCGGGAAGGAATGAGCAGTTCTTC. Its translation: CASSSGLAGRNEQFF. The rearrangement uses TRBV5-1 and TRBJ2-1; 12 bases map to TRBD2. The junction had 5 bases not matched to a gene; V was cut back by 3 bases and J by 7 bases. This CDR3 contains 15 residues. From germline, CDR1 is SGHRS and CDR2 YFSETQ. The entire variable domain, with the rest obtained from reference TRBV5-1 and TRBJ2-1, is as follows: KAGVTQTPRYLIKTRGQQVTLSCSPISGHRSVSWYQQTPGQGLQFLFEYFSETQRNKGNFPGRFSGRQFSNSRSEMNVSTLELGDSALYLCASSSGLAGRNEQFFGPGTRLTVL.

The chain carries TRBV10-3 and TRBJ1-5; D might be TRBD1 (6 bases). This CDR3 spans 17 amino acids. V was shortened by 8 bases and J by 3 bases, with 23 bases between the two germline ends. Per germline, CDR1 ENHRY and CDR2 SYGVKD. The CDR3 coding sequence is TGTGCCATCGGGGGAATTCCGGGACAAAGGATCAATCAGCCCCAGCATTTT. It specifies CAIGGIPGQRINQPQHF.

The V gene is TRBV18, the J gene TRBJ2-5; D might be TRBD2 (5 bases). The germline CDR1 and CDR2 sequences are KGHSH and LQKENI. Trimming stripped 5 bases from V and 1 base from J, with 8 bases between. CDR3 length: 13 amino acids. The CDR3 region has the DNA TGTGCCAGCTCAGCGGGCCTCCAAGAGACCCAGTACTTC. This sequence encodes CASSAGLQETQYF.

J is TRBJ2-7 and V is TRBV13; TRBD2 might be the D (6 bases). CDR1 is PRHDT and CDR2 is FYEKMQ in the germline V gene (reference sequence). The V end lost 5 bases, the J end lost 2 bases, and 13 bases lay between the germline ends. The CDR3 runs 14 residues. CDR3 in amino acids: CASSPPGVTYEQYF. The CDR3 DNA reads as TGTGCCAGCAGCCCACCGGGGGTCACCTACGAGCAGTACTTC.

The V and J genes are TRBV29-1 and TRBJ2-5, with a tentative D call TRBD2 (6 bases). The length of the CDR3 is 13 residues. Germline V gene lookup returns CDR1 SQVTM and CDR2 ANQGSEA. V was pared by 3 bases and J by 5 bases, with 13 bases between. CDR3 DNA: TGCAGCGTTGACCGCTCGGGGGTGGAGACCCAGTACTTC. Residues: CSVDRSGVETQYF. Filled out from reference TRBV29-1 and TRBJ2-5, the complete variable domain reads SAVISQKPSRDICQRGTSLTIQCQVDSQVTMMFWYRQQPGQSLTLIATANQGSEATYESGFVIDKFPISRPNLTFSTLTVSNMSPEDSSIYLCSVDRSGVETQYFGPGTRLLVL.

This clone was detected a few times. This sequence joins TRBV3-1 (or the pseudogene TRBV3-2) and TRBJ1-5; TRBD1 is a possible D gene (6 bases). Germline V gene lookup returns CDR1 LGHDT and CDR2 YNNKEL (reference sequence). Trimming stripped 4 bases from V and 0 bases from J, with 19 bases between. The CDR3 is made up of 18 amino acids. CDR3: CASSLSTGFPYSNQPQHF. CDR3 DNA: TGTGCCAGCAGCCTCTCGACAGGTTTCCCCTATAGCAATCAGCCCCAGCATTTT.

The chain combines TRBV7-9 with TRBJ1-3, with D hard to call. Germline values: CDR1 SEHNR, CDR2 FQNEAQ (reference sequence). Trimming took off 11 bases at V and 2 bases at J, with 13 bases between the two ends. The CDR3 has 13 residues. This CDR3 reads CAEGRGTGNTIYF. The CDR3 nucleotides are TGTGCCGAAGGTCGGGGTACTGGAAACACCATATATTTT. Together with reference TRBV7-9 and TRBJ1-3, the CDR3 gives the full variable domain: DTGVSQNPRHKITKRGQNVTFRCDPISEHNRLYWYRQTLGQGPEFLTYFQNEAQLEKSRLLSDRFSAERPKGSFSTLEIQRTEQGDSAMYLCAEGRGTGNTIYFGEGSWLTVV.

In its sample, this clone was seen once. The J gene is TRBJ2-7, the V gene TRBV6-1; the match to TRBD2 covers 13 bases. With V trimmed by 1 base and J by 3 bases, 15 bases remained unmatched. Germline CDR1 is MNHNS and CDR2 is SASEGT. This CDR3 spans 20 amino acids. This CDR3 reads CASSEEGGRGLAGRGYEQYF. CDR3 coding DNA: TGTGCCAGCAGTGAAGAAGGGGGGCGGGGACTAGCGGGAAGGGGCTACGAGCAGTACTTC.

As concerns this clone: Other DNA sequences within the sample encode an identical CDR3. The V call is TRBV9, the J call TRBJ2-7; D is ambiguous. The V end was cut by 0 bases, the J end by 3 bases, with 7 bases between. Per germline, CDR1 SGDLS and CDR2 YYNGEE. CDR3 size: 13 residues. The CDR3 reads CASSVGQDYEQYF. CDR3 nucleotide sequence: TGTGCCAGCAGCGTAGGGCAGGACTACGAGCAGTACTTC.

The chain couples TRBV24-1 to TRBJ1-3, with TRBD1 as a possible D gene (5 bases). The CDR3 sequence is 16 residues long. The ends were cut back, 4 bases at V and 0 bases at J, with 12 bases in the middle. Germline-derived CDR1 and CDR2 are KGHDR and SFDVKD. DNA of the CDR3: TGTGCCACCAGTGACCCGACGGGGGGCTCTGGAAACACCATATATTTT. It translates to CATSDPTGGSGNTIYF.

The V and J genes are TRBV15 and TRBJ2-1; 13 nucleotides line up with TRBD2. Germline V lookup: CDR1 LNHNV, CDR2 YYDKDF (reference sequence). The length of the CDR3 is 16 residues. Trimming removed 2 bases from V and 6 bases from J; junction bases left unmatched: 4. In DNA form, the CDR3 reads TGTGCCACCAGCAGACCGGGACTAGCGGGAATCAATGAGCAGTTCTTC. The encoded protein is CATSRPGLAGINEQFF.

V usage is TRBV30 and J usage is TRBJ1-1, with D uncertain. CDR1 is GTSNPN, CDR2 SVGIG, per germline (reference sequence). Trimming stripped 3 bases from V and 0 bases from J, with 8 bases between. The CDR3 is made up of 13 amino acids. CDR3 coding DNA: TGTGCCTGGAGACAGCTAATGAACACTGAAGCTTTCTTT. This translates into CAWRQLMNTEAFF.

This rearrangement joins TRBV15 to TRBJ1-2; maybe TRBD1 (6 bases). Per germline, CDR1 LNHNV and CDR2 YYDKDF (reference sequence). V was cut by 2 bases and J by 3 bases, with 10 bases left in between. The CDR3 covers 14 residues. In DNA form, the CDR3 reads TGTGCCACCAGCAGACCTGGACAGCACTATGGCTACACCTTC. Residues: CATSRPGQHYGYTF.